The entry below describes one TCR beta chain. The antigen is undetermined. This record comes from a study of T cell responses to AZD1222 COVID-19 vaccine. The germline V gene encodes CDR1 SGDLS and CDR2 YYNGEE. V was cut by 0 bases and J by 0 bases, with 13 bases left in between. The CDR3 sequence is 17 residues long. Study-wide points: Vaccine-related CD4 TCRs covered spike, predominating at 160-218 and 743-854. Donors were chiefly white British, with a greater number of females, and clonal diversity was perhaps underestimated. Unmutated variant regions are reportedly targeted by nearly half of spike-specific TCRs.

Method: immunoSEQ multiplex PCR; TCRdb's copy keeps in-frame clones and lacks some. Among about 100,000 clones, about 86% were seen once, and the ten largest hold approximately 3%. This specimen consisted of peripheral blood, obtained on day 0 of AZD1222 vaccination. The chain recombines TRBV9 with TRBJ2-1; possible D gene TRBD2, 6 bases. The TCR comes from an adult in good health. CDR3 sequence reads: CASSVGPAGFSYNEQFF. The CDR3 DNA sequence: TGTGCCAGCAGCGTAGGTCCAGCGGGCTTCTCCTACAATGAGCAGTTCTTC.